The clone carrying this TCR beta chain has more than one count but fewer than ten. Its antigen is currently unknown. The entry originates in a study of cytomegalovirus exposure and HLA in healthy donors. Germline V lookup: CDR1 SGHRS, CDR2 YFSETQ. Unmatched junction bases numbered 14, after V lost 4 bases and J lost 5 bases. This CDR3 is built from 16 residues. PCR employed 60 Vbeta and 13 Jbeta primers. Here immunoSEQ multiplex PCR was the method, and the copy in TCRdb shows in-frame clones only, minus some. This sample yields around 150,000 clones, of which around 63% are seen a single time; about 1.5% belongs to the top ten. Findings and caveats of the study: Later examination showed HLA-associated TCR beta chains had greater clonal expansion than equally common others. Presence/absence results assume similar sequencing depth per donor, which may not hold.

The specimen was PBMCs. V usage is TRBV5-1 and J usage is TRBJ2-5, with 7 positions matching TRBD2. The clonotype originates from a human donor in good health. This CDR3 is CASSGGASGGGETQYF. CDR3 sequence (DNA): TGCGCCAGCAGCGGCGGGGCTAGCGGAGGAGGGGAGACCCAGTACTTC.